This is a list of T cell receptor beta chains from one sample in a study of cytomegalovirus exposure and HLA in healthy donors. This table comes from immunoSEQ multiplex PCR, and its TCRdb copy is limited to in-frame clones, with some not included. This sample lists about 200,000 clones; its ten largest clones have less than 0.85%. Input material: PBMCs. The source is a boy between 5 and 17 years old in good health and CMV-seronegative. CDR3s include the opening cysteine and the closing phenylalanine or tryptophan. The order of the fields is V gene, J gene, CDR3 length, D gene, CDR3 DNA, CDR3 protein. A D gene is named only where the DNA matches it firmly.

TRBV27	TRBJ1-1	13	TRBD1	TGTGCCAGCAGTTTAAGACAGGGGAGTTTAGCTTTCTTT	CASSLRQGSLAFF
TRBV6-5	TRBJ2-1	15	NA	TGTGCCAGCAGCCCCGTGTTCAGCTCCTACAATGAGCAGTTCTTC	CASSPVFSSYNEQFF
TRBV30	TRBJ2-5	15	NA	TGTGCCTGGAGTGGAGTTGCGTTATCCGAAGAGACCCAGTACTTC	CAWSGVALSEETQYF
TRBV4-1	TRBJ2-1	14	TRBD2	TGCGCCAGCAGCCAAGGACTAGCGGGCAATGAGCAGTTCTTC	CASSQGLAGNEQFF
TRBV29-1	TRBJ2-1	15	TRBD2	TGCAGCGTTGAAGATCAGCGGGGGGGCCTGAATGAGCAGTTCTTC	CSVEDQRGGLNEQFF
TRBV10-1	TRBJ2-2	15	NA	TGCGCCAGCAGTGAGTCGGTAGAAGGGAGCGGGGAGCTGTTTTTT	CASSESVEGSGELFF
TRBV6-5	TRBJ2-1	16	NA	TGTGCCAGCAGTTTTTTACGAGGGGGTTCCTACAATGAGCAGTTCTTC	CASSFLRGGSYNEQFF
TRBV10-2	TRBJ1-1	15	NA	TGCGCCAGCAGTGATTTAGGCAGGGGAAACACTGAAGCTTTCTTT	CASSDLGRGNTEAFF
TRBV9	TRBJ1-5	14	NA	TGTGCCAGCAGCGTAGGTCAGAACAATCAGCCCCAGCATTTT	CASSVGQNNQPQHF
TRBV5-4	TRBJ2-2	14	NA	TGTGCCAGCAGCCCGGACAGATTCACCGGGGAGCTGTTTTTT	CASSPDRFTGELFF
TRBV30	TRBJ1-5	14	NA	TGTGCCTGGAGCGATACAGGTCACAATCAGCCCCAGCATTTT	CAWSDTGHNQPQHF
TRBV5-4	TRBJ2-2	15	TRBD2	TGTGCCGTAGGCCGAATTAGCGGGGAGACCGGGGAGCTGTTTTTT	CAVGRISGETGELFF
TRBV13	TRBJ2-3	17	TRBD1	TGTGCCAGCAGCCAAGGCCCACCTCCAGGGGGAATTGGTACGCAGTATTTT	CASSQGPPPGGIGTQYF
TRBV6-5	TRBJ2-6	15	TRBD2	TGTGCCAGCAAGGGACTAGCGAGAGGGGCCAACGTCCTGACTTTC	CASKGLARGANVLTF
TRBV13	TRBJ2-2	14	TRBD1	TGTGCCAGCAGTCTCGATCGTGGGGTAGTGGGACAGATATTT	CASSLDRGVVGQIF
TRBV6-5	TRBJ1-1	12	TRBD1	TGTGCCAGCACCCAGGGGGGAACTGAAGCTTTCTTT	CASTQGGTEAFF
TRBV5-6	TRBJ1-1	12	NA	TGTGCCAGCAGCTTGATTTTCTCTGAAGCTTTCTTT	CASSLIFSEAFF
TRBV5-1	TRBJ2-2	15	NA	TGCGCCAGCAGCTTGGACAGGGATAACACCGGGGAGCTGTTTTTT	CASSLDRDNTGELFF
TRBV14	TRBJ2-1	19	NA	TGTGCCAGCAGCCCACGTCCGGGACAAAGGCCCTTCAGGGACAATGAGCAGTTCTTC	CASSPRPGQRPFRDNEQFF
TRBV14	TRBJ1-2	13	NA	TGTGCCAGCAGCCAAGTCCAGGGTTGGGGCTACACCTTC	CASSQVQGWGYTF
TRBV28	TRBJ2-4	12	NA	TGTGCCAGCAGTTTACCTAAAAACATTCAGTACTTC	CASSLPKNIQYF
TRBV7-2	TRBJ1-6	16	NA	TGTGCCAGCAGCTTAGTGGTACGACGGGATAATTCACCCCTCCACTTT	CASSLVVRRDNSPLHF
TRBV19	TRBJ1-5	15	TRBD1	TGTGCCAGTAGATTGGGACAGGGCATCAATCAGCCCCAGCATTTT	CASRLGQGINQPQHF
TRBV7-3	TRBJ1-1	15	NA	TGTGCCAGCAGCCTCCTCGGGGGGGTTAACACTGAAGCTTTCTTT	CASSLLGGVNTEAFF
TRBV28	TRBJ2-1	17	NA	TGTGCCAGCAGTTGGGGGGTGGCGACCTCCTCCTACAATGAGCAGTTCTTC	CASSWGVATSSYNEQFF
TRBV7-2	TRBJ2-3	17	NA	TGTGCCAGCAGCTTTAATCCAGGGATTAGGGGGACAGATACGCAGTATTTT	CASSFNPGIRGTDTQYF
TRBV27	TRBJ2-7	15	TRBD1	TGTGCCAGCAGTTTATTAGGGACAGGGTTCCACGAGCAGTACTTC	CASSLLGTGFHEQYF
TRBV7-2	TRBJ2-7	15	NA	TGTGCCAGCAGCCCCCGGGAACTGAGCTCCTACGAGCAGTACTTC	CASSPRELSSYEQYF
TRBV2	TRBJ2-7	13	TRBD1	TGTGCCAGCAGCCTCCGGGACAGGGACGAGCAGTACTTC	CASSLRDRDEQYF
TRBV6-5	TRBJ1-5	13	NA	TGTGCCAGCAGCCGCGCCGGGGTTCAGCCCCAGCATTTT	CASSRAGVQPQHF
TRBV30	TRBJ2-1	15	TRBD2	TGTGCCTGGAGTTCCGGGACTAGCGCCTACAATGAGCAGTTCTTC	CAWSSGTSAYNEQFF
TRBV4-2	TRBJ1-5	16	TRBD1	TGTGCCAGCAGCCGGGGGACAGGGGGCGTTGATCAGCCCCAGCATTTT	CASSRGTGGVDQPQHF